This TCR beta chain originates from a study of patients and donors after allogeneic stem cell transplantation. This clonotype occurred a few times. From the RT-PCR reads, TCRdb called clonotypes with MiXCR, one entry per CDR3 protein. Of approximately 160,000 distinct CDR3 sequences listed, 30% are singletons. Looked up from germline, CDR1 is ENHRY and CDR2 is SYGVKD. The CDR3 totals 13 residues. V gave up 3 bases and J gave up 4 bases, with 8 bases separating them. This chain connects TRBV10-3 to TRBJ2-3, with a weak D call TRBD2 (6 bases). Sequencing input: blood, either unsorted or a sorted T cell fraction (not recorded which). This clonotype was sampled from a human donor who was either an allogeneic HSCT recipient or a stem cell or donor lymphocyte infusion donor (not recorded which). It is not recorded whose cells these are; they may come from a transplant donor. The CDR3 loop reads CAISELAPDTQYF. The CDR3 region has the DNA TGTGCCATCAGTGAACTAGCCCCAGATACGCAGTATTTT.